This T cell receptor (beta chain) comes out of a study of control samples from healthy donors and cancer patients. Deletions cut 3 bases from V and 5 bases from J, with 9 bases between. This CDR3 has 13 residues. Some clones are missing from TCRdb's copy, which holds only in-frame ones; the method was immunoSEQ multiplex PCR. The sample has approximately 70,000 clones, about 80% seen once. The sequencing input was blood. This receptor was identified in a man aged 50-59 years in good health. The chain recombines TRBV12-3 or TRBV12-4 with TRBJ2-3; TRBD2 is a possible D gene (6 bases). Here the CDR3 reads CASSFMGGDTQYF. The CDR3 coding sequence is TGTGCCAGCAGTTTCATGGGGGGAGATACGCAGTATTTT.